The 25 T cell receptor beta chains given below trace back to one sample, sequenced in a study of beta chain features in type 1 diabetes. The isolated RNA, all of it, was reverse transcribed, so expressed TCRB transcripts were what got sequenced. Sequenced by immunoSEQ multiplex PCR; TCRdb stores in-frame clones only, minus some. The sample holds about 900,000 clones, under 20% seen once. The sample was naive CD4+ T cells from blood. The source is a woman in her late teens or twenties in good health.

The chain carries TRBV9 and TRBJ2-6, with 9 bases aligning to TRBD1. Germline values: CDR1 SGDLS, CDR2 YYNGEE. Trimming took 4 bases from V and 3 from J; bases not matched to a gene: 11. The CDR3 covers 18 residues. This chain's CDR3 is CASSPRTGQGNGANVLTF. CDR3 nucleotide sequence: TGTGCCAGCAGCCCCCGAACCGGACAGGGGAATGGGGCCAACGTCCTGACTTTC.

The table lists this clone with a few counts. This sequence joins TRBV2 and TRBJ2-2; 8 nucleotides match TRBD2. The ends lost 7 bases at V and 5 bases at J; junction bases unmatched: 12. Germline V gives CDR1 SNHLY, CDR2 FYNNEI. This CDR3 spans 16 amino acids. The DNA for the CDR3 is TGTGCCAGCACGCCGCGGAGCGGGAGCGTGACCGGGGAGCTGTTTTTT. It is translated as CASTPRSGSVTGELFF.

The V gene is TRBV7-3, the J gene TRBJ2-7; 9 bases fit TRBD2. This CDR3 has 14 amino acids. The germline gives CDR1 SGHTA, CDR2 FQGTGA. V lost 5 bases to trimming and J lost 5 bases; unmatched junction nucleotides: 7. This CDR3 is CASSAIAGVDEQYF. The CDR3 DNA reads TGTGCCAGCAGCGCTATAGCGGGAGTTGACGAGCAGTACTTC.

The chain has TRBV7-2 and TRBJ2-1; 7 nucleotides align to TRBD2. This CDR3 has 16 amino acids. Trimming removed 6 bases from V and 2 bases from J; junction bases left unmatched: 10. Germline assignment: CDR1 SGHTA and CDR2 FQGNSA. The CDR3 bases are TGTGCCAGCAGTTATTCAAGCGGGGAGACCTACAATGAGCAGTTCTTC. Amino acid sequence: CASSYSSGETYNEQFF.

The table lists this clone with a few counts. J is TRBJ2-7 and V is TRBV10-3; TRBD2 is a possible D gene (6 bases). There are 13 residues in the CDR3. The V gene lost 7 bases and the J gene lost 0 bases, with 10 bases spanning the gap. Germline values: CDR1 ENHRY, CDR2 SYGVKD. The CDR3 sequence is CAITPTSSYEQYF. The CDR3 nucleotides are TGTGCCATCACCCCGACTAGCTCCTACGAGCAGTACTTC.

The V call is TRBV7-2, the J call TRBJ2-4, with D tentatively TRBD2 (6 bases). Germline V gene lookup returns CDR1 SGHTA and CDR2 FQGNSA. V was clipped by 2 bases and J by 6 bases, with 11 bases between them. CDR3 length: 14 residues. The CDR3 protein is CASSLLLATNIQYF. The CDR3 DNA reads TGTGCCAGCAGCTTATTACTAGCTACAAACATTCAGTACTTC.

The chain carries TRBV5-4 and TRBJ1-3; no clear D gene. The CDR3 spans 15 residues. CDR1 and CDR2 (germline): SGHNT, YYREEE (reference sequence). Between the trimmed V and J ends, which lost 5 bases and 0 bases, there was a span of 12 bases. CDR3 sequence (DNA): TGTGCCAGCAGTGAGAAGGGCCGCTCTGGAAACACCATATATTTT. It is translated as CASSEKGRSGNTIYF.

The CDR3 reads CASKEDSSYNEQFF. The DNA of the CDR3 is TGTGCCAGCAAAGAGGACAGCTCCTACAATGAGCAGTTCTTC. The chain carries TRBV6-1 and TRBJ2-1; TRBD1 is a possible D gene (6 bases). The germline V gene encodes CDR1 MNHNS and CDR2 SASEGT. The CDR3 totals 14 residues. The germline V and J ends were trimmed by 7 bases and 0 bases, with 10 bases remaining between them.

The rearrangement joins TRBV10-3 to TRBJ2-7, with D hard to call. Per germline, CDR1 ENHRY and CDR2 SYGVKD. The V end was cut by 0 bases, the J end by 6 bases, with 6 bases between. The CDR3 is 12 amino acids. The CDR3 DNA sequence: TGTGCCATCAGTGAGTCGATCGCCGAGCAGTACTTC. Translating it yields CAISESIAEQYF.

This clone was picked up a small number of times. DNA for the CDR3: TGTGCCAGCAGTTTAACTAGCACACCCTACAATGAGCAGTTCTTC. It specifies CASSLTSTPYNEQFF. V gene TRBV28 combines with J gene TRBJ2-1; TRBD2 might be the D (6 bases). The CDR3 is 15 residues long. V lost 2 bases to trimming and J lost 2 bases, with 10 bases between them. From germline, CDR1 is MDHEN and CDR2 SYDVKM.

This clone was seen a few times. CDR3 sequence reads: CASSPAIVGGADTQYF. The CDR3 DNA reads TGTGCCAGCAGCCCCGCGATCGTCGGCGGGGCAGATACGCAGTATTTT. V is TRBV5-4 and J is TRBJ2-3; weak D call: TRBD2 (6 bases). CDR1 is SGHNT, CDR2 YYREEE, per germline (reference sequence). CDR3 length: 16 residues. With 4 bases removed from V and 4 bases from J, the gap between germline ends came to 19 bases. Drawing the rest from reference TRBV5-4 and TRBJ2-3, the complete variable domain is ETGVTQSPTHLIKTRGQQVTLRCSSQSGHNTVSWYQQALGQGPQFIFQYYREEENGRGNFPPRFSGLQFPNYSSELNVNALELDDSALYLCASSPAIVGGADTQYFGPGTRLTVL.

A few counts support this clone. The chain employs TRBV7-3 and TRBJ2-1, with D tentatively TRBD1 or TRBD2 (5 bases each). V was clipped by 6 bases and J by 8 bases, with 14 bases between them. CDR3 length: 13 residues. Germline V gene lookup returns CDR1 SGHTA and CDR2 FQGTGA. For the CDR3, the DNA is TGTGCCAGCAGTCCCTTTAGGGGAGATGAGCAGTTCTTC. This translates into CASSPFRGDEQFF.

The J gene is TRBJ2-1, the V gene TRBV10-3; D may be TRBD2 (6 bases). Germline assignment: CDR1 ENHRY and CDR2 SYGVKD. The V end lost 6 bases, the J end lost 0 bases, and 15 bases lay between the germline ends. CDR3 length: 16 residues. As DNA, the CDR3 is TGTGCCATCAGGGGGAGTCTAGCGAGCTCCTACAATGAGCAGTTCTTC. Translation: CAIRGSLASSYNEQFF.

The rearrangement links TRBV11-2 to TRBJ2-3; 9 bases align to TRBD2. The length of the CDR3 is 19 residues. With V trimmed by 3 bases and J by 0 bases, 13 bases remained unmatched. Germline V gene sequence: CDR1 SGHAT, CDR2 FQNNGV. The CDR3 nucleotides are TGTGCCAGCAGCTTGCAACTAGCGGGCATCTCTTATAGCACAGATACGCAGTATTTT. Translation gives CASSLQLAGISYSTDTQYF.

V usage is TRBV28 and J usage is TRBJ2-1; 8 bases line up with TRBD1. CDR3 size: 15 residues. Germline CDR1 and CDR2: MDHEN and SYDVKM. V was clipped by 6 bases and J by 1 base; unmatched bases: 5. The CDR3 region has the DNA TGTGCCAGCAGGCACAGGGGGGCGTCCTACAATGAGCAGTTCTTC. Translated, it gives CASRHRGASYNEQFF.

The table lists this clone with a few counts. This chain connects TRBV7-3 to TRBJ1-3; D is unresolved. Germline V gene data show CDR1 as SGHTA and CDR2 as FQGTGA. V lost 2 bases and J 3 bases, leaving 5 bases between the germline ends. The CDR3 loop spans 13 amino acids. As DNA, the CDR3 is TGTGCCAGCAGCTTATCGCATGGAAACACCATATATTTT. Protein product: CASSLSHGNTIYF.

The J gene is TRBJ1-2, the V gene TRBV5-1, with D unresolved. Germline assignment: CDR1 SGHRS and CDR2 YFSETQ. V gave up 4 bases and J gave up 6 bases, with 1 base separating them. This CDR3 has 9 amino acids. The CDR3 region has the DNA TGCGCCAGCAGCAATGGCTACACCTTC. Protein sequence: CASSNGYTF. The full variable domain, its missing parts supplied by reference TRBV5-1 and TRBJ1-2, is KAGVTQTPRYLIKTRGQQVTLSCSPISGHRSVSWYQQTPGQGLQFLFEYFSETQRNKGNFPGRFSGRQFSNSRSEMNVSTLELGDSALYLCASSNGYTFGSGTRLTVV.

This clone was counted a few times. This chain connects TRBV7-2 to TRBJ2-4; D ambiguous. Germline V gene sequence: CDR1 SGHTA, CDR2 FQGNSA. Trimming left V 5 bases short and J 5 bases short, with 10 bases between. CDR3 length: 13 residues. This chain's CDR3 is CASSLGTENIQYF. CDR3 bases: TGTGCCAGCAGCCTTGGTACGGAAAACATTCAGTACTTC.

This clone has a handful of counts. The rearrangement joins TRBV4-1 to TRBJ2-1; 10 nucleotides match TRBD2. The length of the CDR3 is 17 residues. Germline assignment: CDR1 MGHRA and CDR2 YSYEKL. The V and J ends lost 0 bases and 5 bases, in that order; junction bases with no gene match: 7. The DNA for the CDR3 is TGCGCCAGCAGCCAAGATCAAGGCACTAGCGGGAACAATGAGCAGTTCTTC. Residues: CASSQDQGTSGNNEQFF.

This clone was recorded a few times. The genes are TRBV7-2 and TRBJ2-7; D not certain. The V gene's germline CDR1 is SGHTA and CDR2 FQGNSA. There are 14 residues in the CDR3. V was clipped by 5 bases and J by 6 bases, with 17 bases between them. For the CDR3, the DNA is TGTGCCAGCAGCCCCAGCCCGAGACGATTCGAGCAGTACTTC. As protein: CASSPSPRRFEQYF. Drawing the rest from reference TRBV7-2 and TRBJ2-7, the complete variable domain is GAGVSQSPSNKVTEKGKDVELRCDPISGHTALYWYRQSLGQGLEFLIYFQGNSAPDKSGLPSDRFSAERTGGSVSTLTIQRTQQEDSAVYLCASSPSPRRFEQYFGPGTRLTVT.

The chain recombines TRBV15 with TRBJ1-1; D call uncertain. V shed 0 bases and J shed 1 base, with 6 bases lying between them. The germline V gene has CDR1 LNHNV and CDR2 YYDKDF (reference sequence). This CDR3 spans 14 amino acids. The CDR3 is CATSRDGRNTEAFF. CDR3 sequence (DNA): TGTGCCACCAGCAGAGATGGGAGGAACACTGAAGCTTTCTTT.

V usage is TRBV28 and J usage is TRBJ2-7; possibly TRBD2 for D (6 bases). Per the germline V gene, CDR1 is MDHEN and CDR2 is SYDVKM. Trimming removed 6 bases from V and 2 bases from J, with 17 bases in between. CDR3 length: 15 residues. In DNA form, the CDR3 reads TGTGCCAGCAGCCACGCCTCGGCGGGACCCTACGAGCAGTACTTC. Translated, it gives CASSHASAGPYEQYF.

This rearrangement joins TRBV19 to TRBJ2-7; a weak D match, TRBD1 (6 bases). The V end was cut by 5 bases, the J end by 3 bases, with 20 bases between. This CDR3 contains 16 residues. Looked up from germline, CDR1 is LNHDA and CDR2 is SQIVND (reference sequence). The CDR3 DNA follows: TGTGCCAGTAGTCCAACCGATACGACAGGCCGCTACGAGCAGTACTTC. It codes for CASSPTDTTGRYEQYF.

This chain uses TRBV4-3 with TRBJ1-3, with D maybe TRBD1 (6 bases). V was cut by 0 bases and J by 0 bases, with 9 bases left in between. The CDR3 totals 16 residues. Germline V gene data show CDR1 as LGHNA and CDR2 as YSLEER. The CDR3 DNA is TGCGCCAGCAGCCAAGATGGGACACACTCTGGAAACACCATATATTTT. Translated: CASSQDGTHSGNTIYF.

The chain carries TRBV9 and TRBJ1-3, with TRBD1 as a possible D gene (6 bases). Deletions cut 2 bases from V and 2 bases from J, with 14 bases between. The CDR3 has 16 amino acids. Germline values: CDR1 SGDLS, CDR2 YYNGEE. The CDR3 here is CASSVGNRAAGNTIYF. The CDR3 DNA reads as TGTGCCAGCAGCGTCGGGAACAGGGCGGCTGGAAACACCATATATTTT. Filled out from reference TRBV9 and TRBJ1-3, the complete variable domain reads DSGVTQTPKHLITATGQRVTLRCSPRSGDLSVYWYQQSLDQGLQFLIQYYNGEERAKGNILERFSAQQFPDLHSELNLSSLELGDSALYFCASSVGNRAAGNTIYFGEGSWLTVV.